Listed below are T cell receptor beta chains from one sample, sequenced in a study of shared clonotypes between healthy human individuals. TCRdb's table, derived via immunoSEQ multiplex PCR, lists solely in-frame clones and lacks some. The sample yields over a million clones, roughly 95% seen once. Material for sequencing was naive CD4+ T cells sorted from blood. The origin of the receptors is a man younger than 45 in good health. CDR3s include the opening cysteine and the closing phenylalanine or tryptophan. The order of the fields is D gene, V gene, clone size, J gene, CDR3 protein, CDR3 DNA. The D gene is left open where the match is weak. Expanded clones get a size class; other rows say once, few or many, or leave the size out.

D gene: .
V gene: TRBV4-2
clone size: .
J gene: TRBJ2-7
CDR3 protein: CASSQDWDGDEQYF
CDR3 DNA: TGTGCCAGCAGCCAAGACTGGGACGGGGACGAGCAGTACTTC

D gene: .
V gene: TRBV5-1
clone size: .
J gene: TRBJ1-5
CDR3 protein: CASSLSGGRDQPQHF
CDR3 DNA: TGCGCCAGCAGCTTGTCCGGGGGCAGGGATCAGCCCCAGCATTTT

D gene: TRBD2
V gene: TRBV14
clone size: .
J gene: TRBJ2-1
CDR3 protein: CASSHGLAGRHEQFF
CDR3 DNA: TGTGCCAGCAGCCACGGACTAGCGGGACGGCATGAGCAGTTCTTC

D gene: .
V gene: TRBV19
clone size: .
J gene: TRBJ2-5
CDR3 protein: CATMDGPVETQYF
CDR3 DNA: TGTGCCACTATGGACGGGCCGGTGGAGACCCAGTACTTC

D gene: .
V gene: TRBV5-1
clone size: .
J gene: TRBJ1-1
CDR3 protein: CASSLGFGGTEAFF
CDR3 DNA: TGCGCCAGCAGCTTGGGATTCGGGGGCACTGAAGCTTTCTTT

D gene: TRBD2
V gene: TRBV5-1
clone size: .
J gene: TRBJ2-7
CDR3 protein: CASSLSGSHEQYF
CDR3 DNA: TGCGCCAGCAGCCTTAGCGGGAGCCACGAGCAGTACTTC

D gene: TRBD2
V gene: TRBV28
clone size: .
J gene: TRBJ2-1
CDR3 protein: CASSLPRRTGGRLRPNNEQFF
CDR3 DNA: TGTGCCAGCAGTTTACCCCGGCGGACGGGAGGACGACTGCGCCCAAACAATGAGCAGTTCTTC

D gene: .
V gene: TRBV28
clone size: .
J gene: TRBJ2-7
CDR3 protein: CASSFSSSYEQYF
CDR3 DNA: TGTGCCAGCAGTTTCTCAAGCTCCTACGAGCAGTACTTC

D gene: TRBD2
V gene: TRBV5-5
clone size: once
J gene: TRBJ2-1
CDR3 protein: CASSVTRLAGGRNEQFF
CDR3 DNA: TGTGCCAGCAGCGTTACCCGACTAGCGGGAGGGAGGAATGAGCAGTTCTTC

D gene: .
V gene: TRBV18
clone size: .
J gene: TRBJ1-5
CDR3 protein: CASSGPNQPQHF
CDR3 DNA: TGTGCCAGCTCAGGACCTAATCAGCCCCAGCATTTT

D gene: .
V gene: TRBV27
clone size: .
J gene: TRBJ2-5
CDR3 protein: CASSLNRIGQETQYF
CDR3 DNA: TGTGCCAGCAGTTTAAACCGAATCGGCCAAGAGACCCAGTACTTC

D gene: .
V gene: TRBV5-1
clone size: .
J gene: TRBJ2-5
CDR3 protein: CASSFTGFGETQYF
CDR3 DNA: TGCGCCAGCAGCTTTACAGGGTTTGGAGAGACCCAGTACTTC

D gene: .
V gene: TRBV2
clone size: .
J gene: TRBJ2-2
CDR3 protein: CASSYKNTGELFF
CDR3 DNA: TGTGCCAGCAGTTACAAGAACACCGGGGAGCTGTTTTTT

D gene: TRBD2
V gene: TRBV6-6
clone size: .
J gene: TRBJ2-6
CDR3 protein: CASSYGRATGANVLTF
CDR3 DNA: TGTGCCAGCAGTTACGGGAGGGCCACCGGGGCCAACGTCCTGACTTTC

D gene: .
V gene: TRBV28
clone size: .
J gene: TRBJ2-7
CDR3 protein: CASSWDVYEQYF
CDR3 DNA: TGTGCCAGCAGTTGGGACGTGTACGAGCAGTACTTC

D gene: .
V gene: TRBV10-3
clone size: once
J gene: TRBJ2-1
CDR3 protein: CAIKSRDKEYNEQFF
CDR3 DNA: TGTGCCATCAAATCCCGGGACAAAGAGTACAATGAGCAGTTCTTC

D gene: .
V gene: TRBV28
clone size: .
J gene: TRBJ2-5
CDR3 protein: CASSFNPGQETQYF
CDR3 DNA: TGTGCCAGCAGTTTTAACCCGGGACAAGAGACCCAGTACTTC

D gene: TRBD2
V gene: TRBV27
clone size: .
J gene: TRBJ2-7
CDR3 protein: CASSLSLAGVQTYEQYF
CDR3 DNA: TGTGCCAGCAGTTTATCTCTAGCGGGAGTCCAAACCTACGAGCAGTACTTC

D gene: TRBD2
V gene: TRBV7-9
clone size: .
J gene: TRBJ2-1
CDR3 protein: CASSSLETSGKYNEQFF
CDR3 DNA: TGTGCCAGCAGCTCCTTGGAGACTAGCGGGAAGTACAATGAGCAGTTCTTC

D gene: TRBD2
V gene: TRBV7-3
clone size: .
J gene: TRBJ2-1
CDR3 protein: CASSTSGSYNEQFF
CDR3 DNA: TGTGCCAGCAGCACTAGCGGCTCCTACAATGAGCAGTTCTTC

D gene: TRBD2
V gene: TRBV9
clone size: .
J gene: TRBJ2-1
CDR3 protein: CASSVAGLAGVEQFF
CDR3 DNA: TGTGCCAGCAGCGTAGCGGGACTAGCGGGAGTTGAGCAGTTCTTC

D gene: .
V gene: TRBV7-2
clone size: .
J gene: TRBJ2-7
CDR3 protein: CASSFLAGSLPYEQYF
CDR3 DNA: TGTGCCAGCAGCTTTCTCGCCGGGAGCCTTCCCTACGAGCAGTACTTC

D gene: TRBD2
V gene: TRBV28
clone size: .
J gene: TRBJ2-5
CDR3 protein: CASSPGTTETQYF
CDR3 DNA: TGTGCCAGCAGTCCCGGGACTACAGAGACCCAGTACTTC

D gene: TRBD1
V gene: TRBV27
clone size: .
J gene: TRBJ2-7
CDR3 protein: CASSVKGTVSEQYF
CDR3 DNA: TGTGCCAGCAGCGTTAAGGGGACAGTATCCGAGCAGTACTTC

D gene: .
V gene: TRBV5-4
clone size: .
J gene: TRBJ2-7
CDR3 protein: CASSLDYSYEQYF
CDR3 DNA: TGTGCCAGCAGCTTGGATTACAGCTACGAGCAGTACTTC

D gene: .
V gene: TRBV5-5
clone size: .
J gene: TRBJ2-1
CDR3 protein: CASSLWLIYNEQFF
CDR3 DNA: TGTGCCAGCAGCTTGTGGCTAATCTACAATGAGCAGTTCTTC

D gene: .
V gene: TRBV15
clone size: once
J gene: TRBJ2-7
CDR3 protein: CATSIFGAGSYEQYF
CDR3 DNA: TGTGCCACCAGTATCTTCGGGGCTGGCTCCTACGAGCAGTACTTC

D gene: .
V gene: TRBV21-1
clone size: .
J gene: TRBJ2-1
CDR3 protein: CASSYGRLLYNEQFF
CDR3 DNA: TGTGCCAGCAGCTACGGACGGCTCCTATACAATGAGCAGTTCTTC

D gene: TRBD2
V gene: TRBV7-8
clone size: .
J gene: TRBJ2-1
CDR3 protein: CASSLRESLAETYNEQFF
CDR3 DNA: TGTGCCAGCAGCTTAAGGGAGAGCCTAGCGGAAACCTACAATGAGCAGTTCTTC

D gene: .
V gene: TRBV6-4
clone size: .
J gene: TRBJ1-5
CDR3 protein: CASSESGYQPQHF
CDR3 DNA: TGTGCCAGCAGTGAATCGGGGTATCAGCCCCAGCATTTT

D gene: .
V gene: TRBV5-1
clone size: .
J gene: TRBJ2-7
CDR3 protein: CASSRDSHYEQYF
CDR3 DNA: TGCGCCAGCAGTCGTGACAGCCACTACGAGCAGTACTTC

D gene: .
V gene: TRBV6-1
clone size: .
J gene: TRBJ1-1
CDR3 protein: CASRDRVEAFF
CDR3 DNA: TGTGCCAGCCGAGACAGAGTTGAAGCTTTCTTT

D gene: .
V gene: TRBV29-1
clone size: once
J gene: TRBJ1-1
CDR3 protein: CSVASRLRVTEAFF
CDR3 DNA: TGCAGCGTTGCGTCCAGGTTGCGGGTCACTGAAGCTTTCTTT

D gene: .
V gene: TRBV27
clone size: .
J gene: TRBJ1-1
CDR3 protein: CASSFGDRPTEAFF
CDR3 DNA: TGTGCCAGCAGTTTTGGTGACAGGCCTACTGAAGCTTTCTTT

D gene: .
V gene: TRBV9
clone size: .
J gene: TRBJ2-7
CDR3 protein: CASSGALPYEQYF
CDR3 DNA: TGTGCCAGCAGCGGAGCCCTCCCCTACGAGCAGTACTTC

D gene: .
V gene: TRBV6-1
clone size: .
J gene: TRBJ1-3
CDR3 protein: CASSEVATSTGNTIYF
CDR3 DNA: TGTGCCAGCAGTGAAGTAGCGACATCAACTGGAAACACCATATATTTT

D gene: TRBD2
V gene: TRBV28
clone size: .
J gene: TRBJ2-3
CDR3 protein: CASSLWGTSGATDTQYF
CDR3 DNA: TGTGCCAGCAGTTTATGGGGGACTAGCGGAGCCACAGATACGCAGTATTTT

D gene: TRBD1
V gene: TRBV9
clone size: .
J gene: TRBJ1-3
CDR3 protein: CASSVGTGRTGNTIYF
CDR3 DNA: TGTGCCAGCAGCGTAGGGACAGGGAGGACTGGAAACACCATATATTTT

D gene: .
V gene: TRBV20-1
clone size: few
J gene: TRBJ2-1
CDR3 protein: CSAAAVGEQFF
CDR3 DNA: TGCAGTGCCGCCGCAGTTGGTGAGCAGTTCTTC

D gene: TRBD1
V gene: TRBV29-1
clone size: .
J gene: TRBJ2-2
CDR3 protein: CSAGTGVTGELFF
CDR3 DNA: TGCAGCGCTGGGACAGGCGTCACCGGGGAGCTGTTTTTT

D gene: .
V gene: TRBV6-1
clone size: .
J gene: TRBJ1-3
CDR3 protein: CASRPSGSGNTIYF
CDR3 DNA: TGTGCCAGCAGACCATCCGGCTCTGGAAACACCATATATTTT

D gene: .
V gene: TRBV5-6
clone size: .
J gene: TRBJ2-7
CDR3 protein: CASSLRGYEQYF
CDR3 DNA: TGTGCCAGCAGCCTGCGGGGTTACGAGCAGTACTTC

D gene: .
V gene: TRBV29-1
clone size: .
J gene: TRBJ2-2
CDR3 protein: CSANSAGATGELFF
CDR3 DNA: TGCAGCGCCAATTCTGCCGGGGCGACCGGGGAGCTGTTTTTT

D gene: .
V gene: TRBV18
clone size: .
J gene: TRBJ2-2
CDR3 protein: CASSPRQVGQGVSNTGELFF
CDR3 DNA: TGTGCCAGCTCACCCCGGCAGGTCGGTCAGGGCGTATCGAACACCGGGGAGCTGTTTTTT